Presented here are 23 T cell receptor beta chains from one specimen sequenced in a study of T cells in Graves' hyperthyroidism and ophthalmopathy. Amplification yielded TCR beta CDR3 regions, with RNA transcripts as the source. The HTBI primer set drove a first-round RT-PCR of the TCR CDR3. Each CDR3 protein is one row after TCRdb ran MiXCR on the multiplex PCR reads. In the table there are a few hundred thousand distinct CDR3 sequences, more than 45% of which are singletons. The sample taken for sequencing was peripheral blood or thyroid tissue (not recorded which). Receptors originate from a woman in her late teens or twenties with Graves' hyperthyroidism.

The genes are TRBV7-9 and TRBJ2-1, with D possibly matching TRBD2 (5 bases). Germline CDR1 and CDR2: SEHNR and FQNEAQ (reference sequence). Trimming cost V 5 bases and J 3 bases, with 8 bases left between them. The CDR3 sequence is 13 residues long. Here the CDR3 DNA reads TGTGCCAGCAGCATTCGGGACTACAATGAGCAGTTCTTC. Translation: CASSIRDYNEQFF.

This chain joins TRBV7-9 and TRBJ1-1; 9 nucleotides agree with TRBD1. Unmatched junction bases numbered 6, after V lost 0 bases and J lost 4 bases. Per the germline V gene, CDR1 is SEHNR and CDR2 is FQNEAQ (reference sequence). The CDR3 consists of 16 residues. DNA for the CDR3: TGTGCCAGCAGCTTAGCGTATCGACAGGGGGGCACTGAAGCTTTCTTT. It translates to CASSLAYRQGGTEAFF.

For this clonotype: The conserved phenylalanine or tryptophan is not found at the CDR3 terminus, so this likely reflects a read error. Because the CDR3's place on the DNA is in doubt, the DNA is left out and the CDR3 is given as listed by TCRdb. The chain is built from TRBV7-3 and TRBJ2-2; the table's D call, TRBD2, was not checked against the DNA. With termini counted, the CDR3 has 8 amino acids. Germline CDR1 is SGHTA and CDR2 is FQGTGA. CDR3 in amino acids: CASSTRLA.

This clonotype came up a few times. The chain couples TRBV2 to TRBJ2-3, with TRBD2 as a possible D gene (6 bases). The CDR3 consists of 15 residues. CDR1 SNHLY and CDR2 FYNNEI come from the germline V gene. V lost 6 bases, J lost 3 bases, and 16 bases lay in between. Here the CDR3 DNA reads TGTGCCAGCAGAGCCCTAGCGTCATGGACAGATACGCAGTATTTT. As protein: CASRALASWTDTQYF.

This clonotype appeared many times. The chain couples TRBV19 to TRBJ2-7, with TRBD2 matching 10 bases. Germline V gene data show CDR1 as LNHDA and CDR2 as SQIVND (reference sequence). The CDR3 extends over 15 amino acids. The J segment lost 2 bases and the V segment lost 3 bases, leaving 4 bases of the junction unmatched. CDR3 sequence: CASSISSGSAYEQYF. In DNA form, the CDR3 reads TGTGCCAGTAGTATCTCTAGCGGGAGTGCCTACGAGCAGTACTTC.

J is TRBJ1-2 and V is TRBV7-9; D is possibly TRBD1 (5 bases). The V gene's germline CDR1 is SEHNR and CDR2 FQNEAQ (reference sequence). CDR3 length: 15 residues. Between the trimmed V and J ends, which lost 3 bases and 5 bases, there was a span of 16 bases. CDR3 nucleotides: TGTGCCAGCAGCTTGGACGTGACGGGGGAGTATGGCTACACCTTC. Its translation is CASSLDVTGEYGYTF.

This clonotype was seen at least ten times. CDR3 bases: TGTGCCAGCCAGATGAGGAACTCTGGAAACACCATATATTTT. Protein: CASQMRNSGNTIYF. The rearrangement uses TRBV11-2 and TRBJ1-3; D is uncertain. Per germline, CDR1 SGHAT and CDR2 FQNNGV. Trimming shortened V by 8 bases and J by 0 bases, and 11 bases separated the two germline ends. This CDR3 region has 14 residues.

J is TRBJ2-5 and V is TRBV29-1; TRBD2 aligns across 9 bases. The CDR3 is 15 residues long. Losses at the gene ends were 4 bases for V and 3 bases for J; bases not matched to a gene: 9. CDR1 is SQVTM and CDR2 is ANQGSEA in the germline V gene. The CDR3 sequence: CSVVASGISKETQYF. The CDR3, as DNA: TGCAGCGTTGTTGCTAGCGGGATCAGCAAAGAGACCCAGTACTTC.

The chain uses TRBV2 and TRBJ2-7; D remains unclear. The J call is in doubt because the DNA end fits TRBJ2-1 better. This CDR3 has 11 residues. Looked up from germline, CDR1 is SNHLY and CDR2 is FYNNEI. The CDR3 DNA is TGTGCCAGCAGTGAAGTCTATGAGCAGTTCTTC. Protein sequence: CASSEVYEQFF.

This clonotype was observed many times. This chain connects TRBV5-1 to TRBJ2-7; no definite D call. The CDR3 has 13 residues. Trimming shortened V by 4 bases and J by 2 bases, and 10 bases separated the two germline ends. Germline values: CDR1 SGHRS, CDR2 YFSETQ. The chain's CDR3 is CASSLEETYEQYF. As DNA, the CDR3 is TGCGCCAGCAGCCTGGAAGAAACCTACGAGCAGTACTTC.

There are many counts of this clonotype. This chain joins TRBV12-3 or TRBV12-4 and TRBJ1-6; a possible D gene is TRBD1 (5 bases). Trimming took 1 base from V and 8 from J, leaving 6 bases between them. There are 13 residues in the CDR3. CDR3 bases: TGTGCCAGCAGTTTAGAACAGGATTCACCCCTCCACTTT. Its protein is CASSLEQDSPLHF.

The table lists this clonotype with many counts. This chain uses TRBV12-3 or TRBV12-4 with TRBJ2-5; 8 nucleotides line up with TRBD2. The length of the CDR3 is 15 residues. After removal of 6 bases from V and 1 base from J, the junction contained 7 bases not matched to a gene. This chain's CDR3 is CASRQGLDVQETQYF. The CDR3 coding sequence is TGTGCCAGCAGACAGGGACTAGACGTCCAAGAGACCCAGTACTTC.

This clonotype turned up a few times. The V and J genes are TRBV3-1 and TRBJ1-6; D uncertain. The germline V gene encodes CDR1 LGHDT and CDR2 YNNKEL (reference sequence). This CDR3 has 15 residues. The V end lost 0 bases, the J end lost 8 bases, and 11 bases lay between the germline ends. The CDR3 region is CASSQETAAYSPLHF. The CDR3 nucleotides read TGTGCCAGCAGCCAAGAAACCGCAGCTTATTCACCCCTCCACTTT.

This chain uses TRBV20-1 with TRBJ2-5, with 12 bases identical to TRBD2. The CDR3 totals 14 residues. Germline values: CDR1 DFQATT, CDR2 SNEGSKA (reference sequence). The trim removed 6 bases at V and 5 bases at J, leaving 7 bases unmatched. This chain's CDR3 is CSARTSGAPETQYF. The CDR3 region has the DNA TGCAGTGCAAGGACTAGCGGGGCACCGGAGACCCAGTACTTC.

In this sample, this clonotype turned up many times. V usage is TRBV5-4 and J usage is TRBJ2-5; tentative D call: TRBD2 (6 bases). Trimming pared 3 bases from V and 3 bases from J, leaving 15 bases between. The CDR3 is 15 amino acids. Germline lookup yields CDR1 SGHNT and CDR2 YYREEE (reference sequence). CDR3 sequence reads: CASSSGLASEETQYF. The CDR3 DNA reads as TGTGCCAGCAGCTCGGGACTCGCCTCGGAAGAGACCCAGTACTTC.

This clonotype was detected a few times. V usage is TRBV7-3 and J usage is TRBJ2-2, with D unclear. The CDR3 has 15 amino acids. V dropped 5 bases and J dropped 4 bases, with 14 bases sitting between them. Germline CDR1 SGHTA, CDR2 FQGTGA. The CDR3, as DNA: TGTGCCAGCAGCCCCCAAGGAATGGGCACCGGGGAGCTGTTTTTT. As protein: CASSPQGMGTGELFF.

The chain recombines TRBV20-1 with TRBJ2-5, with D perhaps matching TRBD2 (6 bases). The CDR3 spans 16 residues. CDR1 and CDR2 (germline): DFQATT, SNEGSKA (reference sequence). Trimming left V 0 bases short and J 1 base short, with 15 bases between. CDR3 coding DNA: TGCAGTGCTAGAGAGGCGCGGGGTGGCCTCCAAGAGACCCAGTACTTC. Protein sequence: CSAREARGGLQETQYF.

This clonotype was counted at least ten times. The rearrangement uses TRBV4-3 and TRBJ2-5; 7 nucleotides match TRBD2. Germline trimming cut 1 base from V and 6 bases from J; bases unmatched to any gene: 14. This CDR3 is built from 17 residues. CDR1 is LGHNA and CDR2 is YSLEER in the germline V gene. CDR3 coding DNA: TGCGCCAGCAGCCAAGGGAGAGGGCCAGGGAGGGGTCAGACCCAGTACTTC. It is translated as CASSQGRGPGRGQTQYF.

This clonotype was counted ten times or more. V is TRBV5-1 and J is TRBJ1-6; TRBD1 matches at 8 bases. CDR3 length: 14 residues. Losses at the gene ends were 4 bases for V and 9 bases for J; bases not matched to a gene: 6. Germline CDR1 is SGHRS and CDR2 is YFSETQ. CDR3 bases: TGCGCCAGCAGCAACGGACAGGGTGGTTCACCCCTCCACTTT. Translation: CASSNGQGGSPLHF. Complete variable domain (other parts from reference TRBV5-1 and TRBJ1-6): KAGVTQTPRYLIKTRGQQVTLSCSPISGHRSVSWYQQTPGQGLQFLFEYFSETQRNKGNFPGRFSGRQFSNSRSEMNVSTLELGDSALYLCASSNGQGGSPLHFGNGTRLTVT.

The chain carries TRBV7-9 and TRBJ2-5; D gene ambiguous. Germline CDR1 is SEHNR and CDR2 is FQNEAQ (reference sequence). Trimming cost V 5 bases and J 2 bases, with 12 bases left between them. The CDR3 extends over 14 amino acids. The CDR3 region is CASSERPPQETQYF. CDR3 nucleotides: TGTGCCAGCAGCGAGAGGCCACCTCAAGAGACCCAGTACTTC.

V usage is TRBV20-1 and J usage is TRBJ1-1, with D tentatively TRBD1 (5 bases). Germline V gene lookup returns CDR1 DFQATT and CDR2 SNEGSKA (reference sequence). Trimming stripped 3 bases from V and 4 bases from J, with 21 bases between. The CDR3 spans 16 residues. In nucleotides, the CDR3 is TGCAGTGCTAGCCTGGGACTAGCGGGATTTGTCACTGAAGCTTTCTTT. Translation: CSASLGLAGFVTEAFF.

The CDR3: CATSRDRGGALNEQFF. CDR3 DNA sequence: TGTGCCACCAGCAGAGATAGAGGGGGCGCTTTAAATGAGCAGTTCTTC. The chain employs TRBV15 and TRBJ2-7, with 7 bases matching TRBD1. The end of the DNA is better explained by TRBJ2-1, so the J call may be wrong. Germline V gene data show CDR1 as LNHNV and CDR2 as YYDKDF (reference sequence). The CDR3 extends over 16 amino acids.

The J gene is TRBJ2-6, the V gene TRBV20-1; tentatively, D is TRBD2 (6 bases). Trimming pared 5 bases from V and 0 bases from J, leaving 8 bases between. Germline V gene sequence: CDR1 DFQATT, CDR2 SNEGSKA (reference sequence). CDR3 size: 14 residues. CDR3 nucleotide sequence: TGCAGTGCTTGGAGGGGCTCTGGGGCCAACGTCCTGACTTTC. As protein: CSAWRGSGANVLTF.